This T cell receptor beta chain stems from a study of cytomegalovirus exposure and HLA in healthy donors. Turning to the study itself: HLA-typed donors were the source of 83 million or so unique TCRs, which an early data release held.

The PCR contained 60 Vbeta and 13 Jbeta primers. Clones were sequenced by immunoSEQ multiplex PCR, and TCRdb holds only the in-frame ones, with some missing. Seen here are 100,000 to 150,000 clones, 77% observed once, and the top ten hold 4.2%. This TCR was sampled from a male donor in good health and CMV-seropositive. Sequenced input: PBMCs.

The DNA of the CDR3 is TGCGCCAGCAGCTTGGTACAGGGGGCAACTAATGAAAAACTGTTTTTT. Translation: CASSLVQGATNEKLFF. The chain couples TRBV5-1 to TRBJ1-4, with 8 positions matching TRBD1. The CDR3 is 16 amino acids. Germline V gene data show CDR1 as SGHRS and CDR2 as YFSETQ. J lost 0 bases, V lost 0 bases, and 1 base had no gene match.